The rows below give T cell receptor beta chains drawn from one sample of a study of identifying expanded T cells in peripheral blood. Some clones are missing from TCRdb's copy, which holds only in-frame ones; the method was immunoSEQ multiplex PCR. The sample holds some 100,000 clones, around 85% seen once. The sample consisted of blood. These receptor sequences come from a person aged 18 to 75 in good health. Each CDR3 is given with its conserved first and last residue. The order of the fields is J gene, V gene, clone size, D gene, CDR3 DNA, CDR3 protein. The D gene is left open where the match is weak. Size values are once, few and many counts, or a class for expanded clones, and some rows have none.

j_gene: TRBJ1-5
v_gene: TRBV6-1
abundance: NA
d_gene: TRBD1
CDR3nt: TGTGCCAGCAGTGAAGCGCTGAGAGGGGGCGGGTTTCAGCCCCAGCATTTT
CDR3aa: CASSEALRGGGFQPQHF

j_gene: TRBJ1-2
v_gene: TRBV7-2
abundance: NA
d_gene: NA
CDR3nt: TGTGCCAGTACGGGGGGGGCTAATCTAGGCTATGGCTACACCTTC
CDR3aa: CASTGGANLGYGYTF

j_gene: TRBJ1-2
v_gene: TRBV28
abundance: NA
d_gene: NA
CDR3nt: TGTGCCAGCAGTGACCGTGACTATGGCTACACCTTC
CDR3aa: CASSDRDYGYTF

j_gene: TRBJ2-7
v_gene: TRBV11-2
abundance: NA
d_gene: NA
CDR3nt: TGTGCCAGCAGCTATACAGGGGGGGGGCCCTACGAGCAGTACTTC
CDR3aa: CASSYTGGGPYEQYF

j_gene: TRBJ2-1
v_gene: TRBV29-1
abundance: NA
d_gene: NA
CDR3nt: TGCAGCGTTACAGGCTACAATGAGCAGTTCTTC
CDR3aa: CSVTGYNEQFF

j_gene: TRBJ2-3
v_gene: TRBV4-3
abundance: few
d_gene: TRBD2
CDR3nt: TGCGCCAGCAGCCAAGATCTAGCGGGGGGCACAGATACGCAGTATTTT
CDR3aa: CASSQDLAGGTDTQYF

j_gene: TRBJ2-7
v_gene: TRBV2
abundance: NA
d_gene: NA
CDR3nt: TGTGCCAGCAGGGGCGGAGGCTCCTACGAGCAGTACTTC
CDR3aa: CASRGGGSYEQYF

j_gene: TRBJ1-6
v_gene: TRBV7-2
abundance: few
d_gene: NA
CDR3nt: TGTGCCAGCAGCTTGTCCCCCCTTGGTTCACCCCTCCACTTT
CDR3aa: CASSLSPLGSPLHF

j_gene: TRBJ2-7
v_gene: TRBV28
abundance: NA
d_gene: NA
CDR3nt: TGTGCCAGCAGTTCCCTCCCTGGGGCGTCGGGCGAGCAGTACTTC
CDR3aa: CASSSLPGASGEQYF

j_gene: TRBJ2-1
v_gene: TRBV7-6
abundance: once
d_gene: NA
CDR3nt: TGTGCCAGCAGCCTGGGTAATGAGCAGTTCTTC
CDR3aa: CASSLGNEQFF

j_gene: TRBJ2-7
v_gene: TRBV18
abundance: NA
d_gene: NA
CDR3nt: TGTGCCAGCTCACCACTAGGATACGAGCAGTACTTC
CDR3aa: CASSPLGYEQYF

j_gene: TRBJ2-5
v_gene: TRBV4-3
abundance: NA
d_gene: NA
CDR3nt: TGCGCCAGCAGCCAAGAGCGGGCAGGGGCCCCTCAGACCCAGTACTTC
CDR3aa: CASSQERAGAPQTQYF

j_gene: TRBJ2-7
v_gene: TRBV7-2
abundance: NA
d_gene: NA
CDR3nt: TGTGCCAGCAGCTCCTACCGGGCTGCCTACGAGCAGTACTTC
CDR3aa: CASSSYRAAYEQYF

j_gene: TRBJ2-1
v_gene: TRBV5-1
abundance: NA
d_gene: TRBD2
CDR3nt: TGCGCCAGCAGGGGACTAGCGGGAGACAATGAGCAGTTCTTC
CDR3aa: CASRGLAGDNEQFF

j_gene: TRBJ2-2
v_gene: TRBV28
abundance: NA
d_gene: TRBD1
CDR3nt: TGTGCCAGCAAGGGGACAGGGCCCTCCGCCGGGGAGCTGTTTTTT
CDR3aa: CASKGTGPSAGELFF

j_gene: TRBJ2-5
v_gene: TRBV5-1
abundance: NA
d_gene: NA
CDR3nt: TGCGCCAGCAGCAACGCCCAGGGTAGGGAGACCCAGTACTTC
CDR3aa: CASSNAQGRETQYF

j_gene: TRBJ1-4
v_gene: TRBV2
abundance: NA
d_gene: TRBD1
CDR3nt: TGTGCCAGCAGTATTCGGACAGGGCCAGGAGAAAAACTGTTTTTT
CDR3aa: CASSIRTGPGEKLFF

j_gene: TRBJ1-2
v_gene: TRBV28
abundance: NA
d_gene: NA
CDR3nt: TGTGCCAGCACCATGGGGAGTCTGGGCTACACCTTC
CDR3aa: CASTMGSLGYTF

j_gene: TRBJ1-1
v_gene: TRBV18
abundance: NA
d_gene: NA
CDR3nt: TGTGCCAGCTCCGGGAAGGGAGCTTTCTTT
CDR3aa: CASSGKGAFF

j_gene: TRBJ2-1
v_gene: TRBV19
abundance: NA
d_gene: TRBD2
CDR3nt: TGTGCCAGCAATAGCGGGGGGAACTACAATGAGCAGTTCTTC
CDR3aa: CASNSGGNYNEQFF

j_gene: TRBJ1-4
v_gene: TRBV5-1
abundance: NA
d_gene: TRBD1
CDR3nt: TGCGCCAGCAGCTTGGATCCCAGGGGGCCTGAAAAACTGTTTTTT
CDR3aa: CASSLDPRGPEKLFF

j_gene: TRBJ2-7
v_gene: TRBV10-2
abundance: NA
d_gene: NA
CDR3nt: TGCGCCAGCAGTGAAGGGTACGAGCAGTACTTC
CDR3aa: CASSEGYEQYF

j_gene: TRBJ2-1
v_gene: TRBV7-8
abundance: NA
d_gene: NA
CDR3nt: TGTGCCAGCAGCCCCTGGGACGGGAGCTCCTACAATGAGCAGTTCTTC
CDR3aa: CASSPWDGSSYNEQFF

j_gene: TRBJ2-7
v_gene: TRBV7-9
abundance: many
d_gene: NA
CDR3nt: TGTGCCAGCAGCCCAACGGCTGGTTCCTCCTACGAGCAGTACTTC
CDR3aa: CASSPTAGSSYEQYF

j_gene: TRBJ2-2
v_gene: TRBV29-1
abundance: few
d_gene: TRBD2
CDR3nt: TGCAGCGTACGAGCGGGGGGCCCAAACACCGGGGAGCTGTTTTTT
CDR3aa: CSVRAGGPNTGELFF

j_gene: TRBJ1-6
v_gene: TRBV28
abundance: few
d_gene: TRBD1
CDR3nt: TGTGCCAGCAGTTTTAGGACAGGGGGATCACCCCTCCACTTT
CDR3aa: CASSFRTGGSPLHF

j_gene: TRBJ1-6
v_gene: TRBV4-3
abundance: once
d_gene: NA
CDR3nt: TGCGCCAGCAGCCAAGACCCTGACTCCTATAATTCACCCCTCCACTTT
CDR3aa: CASSQDPDSYNSPLHF

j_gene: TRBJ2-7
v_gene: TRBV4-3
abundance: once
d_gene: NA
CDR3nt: TGCGCCAGCAGCCAAGATCGCGGCTATACCTACGAGCAGTACTTC
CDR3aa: CASSQDRGYTYEQYF

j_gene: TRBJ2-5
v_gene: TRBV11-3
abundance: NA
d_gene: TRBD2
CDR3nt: TGTGCCAGCAGCCATACGGGGGGTTGGGGAGAGACCCAGTACTTC
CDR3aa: CASSHTGGWGETQYF

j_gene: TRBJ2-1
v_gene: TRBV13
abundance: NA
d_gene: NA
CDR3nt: TGTGCCAGCAGCTCAGGACCGACCAAAGGACTGCTAAGCTCCTACAATGAGCAGTTCTTC
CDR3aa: CASSSGPTKGLLSSYNEQFF

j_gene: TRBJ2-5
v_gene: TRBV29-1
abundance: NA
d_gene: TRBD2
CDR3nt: TGCAGCGTTGAAGGCCGGGGGGAAGAGACCCAGTACTTC
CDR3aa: CSVEGRGEETQYF

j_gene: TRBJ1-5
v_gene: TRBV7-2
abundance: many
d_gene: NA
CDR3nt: TGTGCCAGCAGCTTCGTACCTACTACCAATCAGCCCCAGCATTTT
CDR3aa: CASSFVPTTNQPQHF

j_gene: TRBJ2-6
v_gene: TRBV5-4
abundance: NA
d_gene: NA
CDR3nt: TGTGCCAGCAGCCAAGCAACGCGGCTCTCTGGGGCCAACGTCCTGACTTTC
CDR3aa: CASSQATRLSGANVLTF

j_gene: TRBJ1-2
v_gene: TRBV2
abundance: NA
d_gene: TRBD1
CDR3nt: TGTGCCAGCAGTGACCGCCGGGACAGGATCGACTATGGCTACACCTTC
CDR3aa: CASSDRRDRIDYGYTF

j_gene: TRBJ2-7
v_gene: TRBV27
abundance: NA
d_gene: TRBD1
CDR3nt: TGTGCCAGCAGTTTCGGGACAGGGGCCTCCTACGAGCAGTACTTC
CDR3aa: CASSFGTGASYEQYF

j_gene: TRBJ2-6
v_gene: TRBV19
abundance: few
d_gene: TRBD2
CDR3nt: TGTGCCAGTAGGTCGGGAGGGTCAACCAACGTCCTGACTTTC
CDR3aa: CASRSGGSTNVLTF

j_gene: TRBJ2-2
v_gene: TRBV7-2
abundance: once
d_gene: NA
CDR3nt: TGTGCCAGCCGTCCCGGGGGCTCGAACACCGGGGAGCTGTTTTTT
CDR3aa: CASRPGGSNTGELFF

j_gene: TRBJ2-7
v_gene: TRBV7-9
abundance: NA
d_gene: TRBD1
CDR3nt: TGTGCCAGCAGCTCCGGGACAGGCCCCTACGAGCAGTACTTC
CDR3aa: CASSSGTGPYEQYF

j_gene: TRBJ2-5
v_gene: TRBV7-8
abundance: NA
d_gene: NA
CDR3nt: TGTGCCAGCAGTCCCGGGGCCGGAGGCCAAGAGACCCAGTACTTC
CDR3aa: CASSPGAGGQETQYF

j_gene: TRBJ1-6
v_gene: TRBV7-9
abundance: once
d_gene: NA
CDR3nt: TGTGCCAGCAGCCTAGCGGGCGTTAATTCACCCCTCCACTTT
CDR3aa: CASSLAGVNSPLHF

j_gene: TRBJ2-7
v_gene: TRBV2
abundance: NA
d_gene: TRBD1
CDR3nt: TGTGCCAGCAGAAGGGACAGGGAGCCCTACGAGCAGTACTTC
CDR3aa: CASRRDREPYEQYF

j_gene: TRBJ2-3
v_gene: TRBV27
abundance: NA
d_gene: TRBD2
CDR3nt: TGTGCCAGCACCCTAGCGGGCCCCTACACAGATACGCAGTATTTT
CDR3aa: CASTLAGPYTDTQYF

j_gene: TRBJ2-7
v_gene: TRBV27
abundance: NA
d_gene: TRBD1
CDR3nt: TGTGCCAGTAGACAGGGGTACGAGCAGTACTTC
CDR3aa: CASRQGYEQYF

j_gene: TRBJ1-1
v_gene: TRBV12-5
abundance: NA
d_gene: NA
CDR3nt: TGTGCTAGTGGTAGGAGGGAAGCTTTCTTT
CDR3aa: CASGRREAFF

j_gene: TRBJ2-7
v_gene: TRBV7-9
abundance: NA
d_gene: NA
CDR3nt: TGTGCCAGCAGCCTTAACACGGACGAGCAGTACTTC
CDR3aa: CASSLNTDEQYF

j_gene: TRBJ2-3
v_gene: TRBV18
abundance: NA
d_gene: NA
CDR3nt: TGTGCCAGCTCACCAAGTCTCACAGATACGCAGTATTTT
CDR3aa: CASSPSLTDTQYF

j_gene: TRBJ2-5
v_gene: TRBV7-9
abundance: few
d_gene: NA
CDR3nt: TGTGCCAGCAGCCCAACGGGAAAATACCAAGAGACCCAGTACTTC
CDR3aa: CASSPTGKYQETQYF

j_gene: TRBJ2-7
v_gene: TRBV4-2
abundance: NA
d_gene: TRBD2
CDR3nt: TGTGCCAGCAGCCTCCGACTAGCGGGGGGGCCCAACGAGCAGTACTTC
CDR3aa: CASSLRLAGGPNEQYF

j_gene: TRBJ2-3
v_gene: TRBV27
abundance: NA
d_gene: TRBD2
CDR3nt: TGTGCCAGCAGTTTATTAGCGGGGAACACAGATACGCAGTATTTT
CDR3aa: CASSLLAGNTDTQYF

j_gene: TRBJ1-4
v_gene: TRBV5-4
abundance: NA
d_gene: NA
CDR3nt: TGTGCCAGCAGCTTGGGGAATGAAAAACTGTTTTTT
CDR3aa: CASSLGNEKLFF

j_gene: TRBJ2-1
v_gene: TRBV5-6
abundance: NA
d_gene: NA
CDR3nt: TGTGCCAGCAGCTGGTCAACCTCGGGGTACAATGAGCAGTTCTTC
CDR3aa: CASSWSTSGYNEQFF

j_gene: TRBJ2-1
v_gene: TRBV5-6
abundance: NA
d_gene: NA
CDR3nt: TGTGCCAGCACCCCGGGACCGAACAATGAGCAGTTCTTC
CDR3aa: CASTPGPNNEQFF

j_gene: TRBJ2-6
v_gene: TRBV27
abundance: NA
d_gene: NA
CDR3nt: TGTGCCAGCAGTTTTGTGGTCTCTGGGGCCAACGTCCTGACTTTC
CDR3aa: CASSFVVSGANVLTF

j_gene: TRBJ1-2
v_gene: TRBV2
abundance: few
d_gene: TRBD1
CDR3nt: TGTGCCAGCAGCCCGGGACAGGGGATTTCTCGCTACACCTTC
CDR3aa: CASSPGQGISRYTF

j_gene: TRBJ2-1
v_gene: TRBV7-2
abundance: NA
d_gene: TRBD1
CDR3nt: TGTGCCAGCTCGACAGGGAACTACAATGAGCAGTTCTTC
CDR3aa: CASSTGNYNEQFF

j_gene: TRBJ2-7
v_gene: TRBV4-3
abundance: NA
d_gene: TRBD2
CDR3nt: TGCGCCAGCAGCCAGGCGTTGGGCGGGGGGGGCCGCGAGCAGTACTTC
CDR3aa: CASSQALGGGGREQYF

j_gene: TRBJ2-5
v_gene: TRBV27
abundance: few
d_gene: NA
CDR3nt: TGTGCCAGCAGAGGAACCTGGGGCCGGGAGACCCAGTACTTC
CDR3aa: CASRGTWGRETQYF